This is a list of T cell receptor beta chains from one sample in a study of lymphopenia after photon versus proton radiotherapy. Profiled with immunoSEQ multiplex PCR; TCRdb holds only in-frame clones, not every one. Among approximately 80,000 clones listed, around 82% were seen once. Sequencing used peripheral blood, obtained from a patient treated with proton-based radiotherapy. Source of these receptors: a man in his 60s with pancreatic cancer. CDR3s include the opening cysteine and the closing phenylalanine or tryptophan. The D gene is left open where the match is weak. Some rows mark clone size as missing; the rest say once, few, many or name a class of expanded clone.

V gene	clone size	D gene	J gene	CDR3 DNA	CDR3 protein
TRBV18	.	TRBD2	TRBJ2-1	TGTGCCAGCTCAAGGAGCGGGGTCTACAATGAGCAGTTCTTC	CASSRSGVYNEQFF
TRBV5-6	.	.	TRBJ1-1	TGTGCCAGCAGCTTCGGGGACACTGAAGCTTTCTTT	CASSFGDTEAFF
TRBV4-1	.	TRBD2	TRBJ2-7	TGCGCCAGCAGCCCGAGCGGGACCCGAGGATACGAGCAGTACTTC	CASSPSGTRGYEQYF
TRBV30	.	TRBD2	TRBJ2-7	TGTGCCTGGGGGAATAGCGGGTACTACGAGCAGTACTTC	CAWGNSGYYEQYF
TRBV5-5	.	TRBD2	TRBJ2-7	TGTGCCAGCAGCTTGGTAGCGGGAGGGCCGGGGGAGCAGTACTTC	CASSLVAGGPGEQYF
TRBV6-6	.	TRBD2	TRBJ2-7	TGTGCCAGCAGAGGGACTAGCGAGAGCTTCTACGAGCAGTACTTC	CASRGTSESFYEQYF
TRBV5-1	.	TRBD2	TRBJ2-7	TGCGCCAGCAGCTTACTAGCGGACTACGAGCAGTACTTC	CASSLLADYEQYF
TRBV9	.	.	TRBJ1-1	TGTGCCAGCAGCGTAGTCCCGACAGCCTTGAACACTGAAGCTTTCTTT	CASSVVPTALNTEAFF
TRBV4-1	.	.	TRBJ1-5	TGCGCCAGCAGCCAAGATGGGGGAGATGGGCGCAATCAGCCCCAGCATTTT	CASSQDGGDGRNQPQHF
TRBV18	.	.	TRBJ1-6	TGTGCCAGCTCACCCCGGGACATCTCCTATAATTCACCCCTCCACTTT	CASSPRDISYNSPLHF
TRBV30	.	.	TRBJ2-2	TGTGCCTGGAGTGTGACCCGGGGGAACACCGGGGAGCTGTTTTTT	CAWSVTRGNTGELFF
TRBV18	many	.	TRBJ1-2	TGTGCCAGCTCACCGTCACAGGCTTTGGGCTACACCTTC	CASSPSQALGYTF
TRBV28	.	.	TRBJ2-7	TGTGCCAGCAGTTTATTCTCCGAGCAGTACTTC	CASSLFSEQYF
TRBV28	.	TRBD2	TRBJ2-1	TGTGCCAGCAGTGGGAGCGGGAGGGATTACAATGAGCAGTTCTTC	CASSGSGRDYNEQFF
TRBV6-5	few	TRBD2	TRBJ2-2	TGTGCCAGCAGTTACCGACTAGCCCACACCGGGGAGCTGTTTTTT	CASSYRLAHTGELFF
TRBV2	.	.	TRBJ2-4	TGTGCCAGCAGTAAAGACACACTAGCCAAAAACATTCAGTACTTC	CASSKDTLAKNIQYF
TRBV5-1	.	TRBD1	TRBJ1-1	TGCGCCAGCAGCCAACAGGGGACTCAATTGAACACTGAAGCTTTCTTT	CASSQQGTQLNTEAFF
TRBV19	.	.	TRBJ1-5	TGTGCCAGTAGTACAACGGAGGGATTGCAGCCCCAGCATTTT	CASSTTEGLQPQHF
TRBV9	.	TRBD1	TRBJ2-6	TGTGCCAGCAGCGCCACCCCGGGACAGGCCGGCCCTGGGGCCAACGTCCTGACTTTC	CASSATPGQAGPGANVLTF
TRBV7-8	.	.	TRBJ2-7	TGTGCCAGCAGCTTACGGGGACCAACCTACGAGCAGTACTTC	CASSLRGPTYEQYF
TRBV28	.	TRBD2	TRBJ2-3	TGTGCCATCCTGCCAGCGGGAGAACTAGGTACGCAGTATTTT	CAILPAGELGTQYF
TRBV9	.	.	TRBJ2-5	TGTGCCAGCAGCGTAGATGGCAGGGGCCGAGAGACCCAGTACTTC	CASSVDGRGRETQYF
TRBV19	once	TRBD1	TRBJ2-7	TGTGCCAGTGGACAGGGGGCCTACGAGCAGTACTTC	CASGQGAYEQYF
TRBV28	.	.	TRBJ1-2	TGTGCCAGCGGGATCGGCTACACCTTC	CASGIGYTF
TRBV18	.	.	TRBJ1-3	TGTGCCAGCTCACCACCGGGATGGGGCCAGGGAAACACCATATATTTT	CASSPPGWGQGNTIYF
TRBV25-1	.	.	TRBJ2-1	TGTGCCAGCAGTGAATTGGGAAGCGGCGGGAATGAGCAGTTCTTC	CASSELGSGGNEQFF
TRBV21-1	.	.	TRBJ1-5	TGTGCCAGCAGCGAAGTAGGAGACCTTAGCAATCAGCCCCAGCATTTT	CASSEVGDLSNQPQHF
TRBV5-5	.	TRBD1	TRBJ2-7	TGTGCCAGCAGCTTGGGCGACAGGGGGTTTTACGAGCAGTACTTC	CASSLGDRGFYEQYF
TRBV30	.	.	TRBJ2-2	TGTGCCATTAGTCGGGGGAACACCGGGGAGCTGTTTTTT	CAISRGNTGELFF
TRBV6-6	.	TRBD1	TRBJ1-5	TGTGCCAGCAGTTGGGGGACAGGGGCGGGTCAGCCCCAGCATTTT	CASSWGTGAGQPQHF
TRBV18	.	TRBD2	TRBJ2-7	TGTGCCAGCTCACTACGGAGGACTAGCGGGAGCACCTCCTACGAGCAGTACTTC	CASSLRRTSGSTSYEQYF
TRBV28	.	.	TRBJ2-3	TGTGCCAGCAGTTCCCCGCGGGGTCACACAGATACGCAGTATTTT	CASSSPRGHTDTQYF
TRBV5-6	.	.	TRBJ2-1	TGTGCCAGCAGCTACGGTGGTCAGGGAAGTCCCTACAATGAGCAGTTCTTC	CASSYGGQGSPYNEQFF
TRBV7-2	few	.	TRBJ1-2	TGTGCCAGCAGCTTCGGGACGGGAAACTATGGCTACACCTTC	CASSFGTGNYGYTF
TRBV25-1	.	.	TRBJ1-4	TGTGCCAGCAGTGAGACGAAAGTTGCAACTAATGAAAAACTGTTTTTT	CASSETKVATNEKLFF
TRBV6-5	.	.	TRBJ2-6	TGTGCCAGCAGTTACCAAATTACGTCTGGGGCCAACGTCCTGACTTTC	CASSYQITSGANVLTF
TRBV20-1	.	.	TRBJ2-3	TGCAGTGCTACCACAGATACGCAGTATTTT	CSATTDTQYF
TRBV18	.	.	TRBJ2-3	TGTGCCAGCTCACTCGACAGTATAGATACGCAGTATTTT	CASSLDSIDTQYF
TRBV13	.	.	TRBJ2-7	TGTGCCAGCAGCCCCCGCGGGTCCCCCTACGAGCAGTACTTC	CASSPRGSPYEQYF
TRBV1	.	.	TRBJ2-2	TGCACCAGCAGCCAGCCGGGACAGAGGAACACCGGGGAGCTGTTTTTT	CTSSQPGQRNTGELFF
TRBV6-1	.	.	TRBJ1-2	TGTGCCAGCACCTACGGGGCCTCCGGACCTTATGGCTACACCTTC	CASTYGASGPYGYTF
TRBV5-1	.	TRBD2	TRBJ2-3	TGCGCCAGCAGCCTGGACGGACTAGGCTTTCAGTATTTT	CASSLDGLGFQYF
TRBV15	.	TRBD2	TRBJ2-1	TGTGCCACCAGCAGGGGAGGACTAGCGGGAGTCAATGAGCAGTTCTTC	CATSRGGLAGVNEQFF
TRBV28	.	TRBD1	TRBJ2-1	TGTGCCAGCAGTTTAGCGGGACAGGGACTTAAGAATGAGCAGTTCTTC	CASSLAGQGLKNEQFF
TRBV30	.	.	TRBJ1-1	TGTGCCTGGAGGGACACGGCTGTCCGCGCTGAAGCTTTCTTT	CAWRDTAVRAEAFF
TRBV23-1	.	.	TRBJ1-5	TGCGCCACCACATTTTTTTCGCTCGGCAATCAGCCCCAGCATTTT	CATTFFSLGNQPQHF
TRBV19	.	.	TRBJ2-2	TGTGCCAGTAGTATGCTACAGGGGGGGACCGGGGAGCTGTTTTTT	CASSMLQGGTGELFF
TRBV7-9	.	TRBD1	TRBJ2-2	TGTGCCAGCAGCTTTCTAATGTCAGGGGGAACCGGGGAGCTGTTTTTT	CASSFLMSGGTGELFF
TRBV19	.	.	TRBJ1-1	TGTGCGACCTCCCATCCCCACAGTAGCTTTAACACTGAAGCTTTCTTT	CATSHPHSSFNTEAFF
TRBV18	.	.	TRBJ2-1	TGTGCCAGCTCACTAGACAGGAATGAGCAGTTCTTC	CASSLDRNEQFF
TRBV28	.	TRBD2	TRBJ2-1	TGTGCCAGCAGTTTAGGGACTAGCGGGAGCGAGTACAGCAATGAGCAGTTCTTC	CASSLGTSGSEYSNEQFF
TRBV4-3	.	.	TRBJ2-3	TGCGCCAGCAGCCAAGTTGGCGAGGATCCGCAGTATTTT	CASSQVGEDPQYF
TRBV10-3	once	TRBD2	TRBJ2-2	TGTGCCATCAGTGAGTCTAGCGGGGCGAACACCGGGGAGCTGTTTTTT	CAISESSGANTGELFF